This T cell receptor (beta chain) was recovered during a study of cytomegalovirus exposure and HLA in healthy donors. Study-wide background: An early release of data contained some 80 million unique TCRs, which came from HLA-typed donors.

Trimming took off 6 bases at V and 5 bases at J, with 19 bases between the two ends. Germline V CDR1 and CDR2: KGHSH, LQKENI. There are 16 residues in the CDR3. Study outcomes and limitations: Certain indistinguishable V segments, among them TRBV6-2 and TRBV6-3, were excluded.

As concerns this clone: Antigen unknown.

In the PCR, 60 Vbeta and 13 Jbeta primers were used. Some clones are missing from TCRdb's copy, which holds only in-frame ones; the method was immunoSEQ multiplex PCR. The repertoire holds around 150,000 clones, with roughly 78% as singletons. This receptor was obtained from a young man in good health. Sequencing used PBMCs. This sequence joins TRBV18 and TRBJ2-2, with D maybe TRBD1 (5 bases). The CDR3: CASSQSNYQGTGELFF. The DNA of the CDR3 is TGTGCCAGCTCCCAATCAAACTATCAGGGAACCGGGGAGCTGTTTTTT. The full variable domain, its missing parts supplied by reference TRBV18 and TRBJ2-2, is NAGVMQNPRHLVRRRGQEARLRCSPMKGHSHVYWYRQLPEEGLKFMVYLQKENIIDESGMPKERFSAEFPKEGPSILRIQQVVRGDSAAYFCASSQSNYQGTGELFFGEGSRLTVL.